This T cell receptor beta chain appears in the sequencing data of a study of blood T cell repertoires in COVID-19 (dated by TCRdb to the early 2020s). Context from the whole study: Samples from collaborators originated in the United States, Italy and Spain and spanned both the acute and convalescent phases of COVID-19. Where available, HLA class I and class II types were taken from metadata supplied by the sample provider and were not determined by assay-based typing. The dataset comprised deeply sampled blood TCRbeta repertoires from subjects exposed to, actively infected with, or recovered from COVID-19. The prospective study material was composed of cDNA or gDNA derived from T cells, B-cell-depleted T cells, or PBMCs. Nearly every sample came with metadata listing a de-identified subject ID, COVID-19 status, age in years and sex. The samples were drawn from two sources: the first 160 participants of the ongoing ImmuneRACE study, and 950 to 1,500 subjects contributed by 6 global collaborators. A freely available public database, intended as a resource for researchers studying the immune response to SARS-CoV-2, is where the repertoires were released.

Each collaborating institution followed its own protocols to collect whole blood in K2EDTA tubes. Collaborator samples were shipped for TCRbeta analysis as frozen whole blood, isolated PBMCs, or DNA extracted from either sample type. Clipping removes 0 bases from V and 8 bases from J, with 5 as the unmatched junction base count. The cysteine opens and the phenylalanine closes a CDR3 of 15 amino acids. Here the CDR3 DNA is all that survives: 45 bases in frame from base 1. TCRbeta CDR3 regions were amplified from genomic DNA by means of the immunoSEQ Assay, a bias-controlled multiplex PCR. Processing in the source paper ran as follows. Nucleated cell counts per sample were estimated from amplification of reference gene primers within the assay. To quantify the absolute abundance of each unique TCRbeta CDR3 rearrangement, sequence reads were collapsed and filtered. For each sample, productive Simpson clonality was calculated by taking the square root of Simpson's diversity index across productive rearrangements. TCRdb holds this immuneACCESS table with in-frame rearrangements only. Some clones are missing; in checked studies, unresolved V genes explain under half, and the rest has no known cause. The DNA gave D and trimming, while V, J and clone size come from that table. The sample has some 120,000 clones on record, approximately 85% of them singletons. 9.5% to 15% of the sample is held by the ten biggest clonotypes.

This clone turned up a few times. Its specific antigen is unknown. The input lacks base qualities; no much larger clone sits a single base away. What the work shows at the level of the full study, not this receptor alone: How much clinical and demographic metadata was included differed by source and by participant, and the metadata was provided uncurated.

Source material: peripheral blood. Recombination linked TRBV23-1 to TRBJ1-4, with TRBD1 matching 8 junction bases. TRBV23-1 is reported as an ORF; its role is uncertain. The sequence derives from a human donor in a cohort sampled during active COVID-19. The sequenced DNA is TGCGCCAGCAGTCAATCCAGGGGGCGCCGGGAAAAACTGTTTTTT. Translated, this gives CASSQSRGRREKLFF.